Each of the 8 T cell receptor beta chains below was sequenced from the same sample in a study of T cells in Graves' hyperthyroidism and ophthalmopathy. Amplified TCR beta CDR3 regions derived from RNA transcripts. Carried out on the TCR CDR3, a first-round RT-PCR used the HTBI primer set. Each CDR3 protein gets one entry after TCRdb re-called the multiplex PCR reads with MiXCR. In the table there are a few hundred thousand distinct CDR3 sequences, roughly 13% of which are singletons. Input material: blood. Every receptor here comes from a young woman with Graves' hyperthyroidism.

This clonotype was seen more than once but under ten times. The chain recombines TRBV5-1 with TRBJ1-4, with TRBD1 matching 7 bases. The V and J ends lost 2 bases and 3 bases, in that order; junction bases with no gene match: 1. CDR3 length equals 14 residues. Germline CDR1 is SGHRS and CDR2 is YFSETQ. This CDR3 is CASSFGTANEKLFF. The DNA for the CDR3 is TGCGCCAGCAGCTTCGGGACAGCTAATGAAAAACTGTTTTTT.

This clonotype was counted many times. The rearrangement uses TRBV12-3 or TRBV12-4 and TRBJ1-6; D unclear. CDR3 length: 16 amino acids. V was shortened by 7 bases and J by 7 bases, with 20 bases between the two germline ends. The chain's CDR3 is CASTPNSGGPNSPLHF. The CDR3 nucleotides are TGTGCCAGCACCCCCAACTCGGGCGGACCAAATTCACCCCTCCACTTT.

This clonotype was observed many times. CDR3 sequence: CASSIALSSYNEQFF. The CDR3, as DNA: TGCGCCAGCAGCATCGCATTGAGCTCCTACAATGAGCAGTTCTTC. The rearrangement links TRBV5-1 to TRBJ2-1; D not resolved. The CDR3 runs to 15 residues. Trimming stripped 4 bases from V and 0 bases from J, with 11 bases between. Germline assignment: CDR1 SGHRS and CDR2 YFSETQ.

This chain links TRBV14 with TRBJ1-2; 7 bases align to TRBD1. Germline assignment: CDR1 SGHDN and CDR2 FVKESK. V lost 1 base to trimming and J lost 2 bases; unmatched junction nucleotides: 10. The CDR3 totals 17 residues. The CDR3 protein is CASSQVGAPGGNYGYTF. In nucleotides, the CDR3 is TGTGCCAGCAGCCAAGTAGGTGCCCCAGGGGGAAACTATGGCTACACCTTC.

This clonotype was detected only a few times. The chain joins TRBV5-6 to TRBJ1-3, with D perhaps matching TRBD1 (5 bases). The V gene lost 3 bases and the J gene lost 4 bases, with 8 bases spanning the gap. Germline V gene lookup returns CDR1 SGHDT and CDR2 YYEEEE. The CDR3 length is 13 residues. Here the CDR3 reads CASSWGRGNTIYF. The CDR3 nucleotides are TGTGCCAGCAGCTGGGGACGGGGAAACACCATATATTTT.

In this sample, this clonotype turned up many times. The chain couples TRBV20-1 to TRBJ1-1; D is unclear. Per the germline V gene, CDR1 is DFQATT and CDR2 is SNEGSKA (reference sequence). Deletions cut 1 base from V and 1 base from J, with 7 bases between. The CDR3 covers 13 residues. CDR3 in DNA: TGCAGTGCTAGAGCCGCCCGGAACACTGAAGCTTTCTTT. This translates into CSARAARNTEAFF.

This clonotype was seen many times. V gene TRBV12-3 or TRBV12-4 combines with J gene TRBJ2-7; 7 bases are a match to TRBD2. CDR3 length: 15 residues. Losses at the gene ends were 1 base for V and 2 bases for J; bases not matched to a gene: 5. The CDR3 protein is CASSLGLAAAYEQYF. Here the CDR3 DNA reads TGTGCCAGCAGTTTAGGTCTAGCGGCAGCCTACGAGCAGTACTTC.

The sample holds many counts of this clonotype. The chain uses TRBV6-1 and TRBJ2-2; 13 nucleotides align to TRBD2. The germline gives CDR1 MNHNS, CDR2 SASEGT. The CDR3 is made up of 15 amino acids. CDR3 sequence (DNA): TGTGCGGGGACTAGCGGGGCCTCGAACACCGGGGAGCTGTTTTTT. This codes for CAGTSGASNTGELFF.